Each of the 16 T cell receptor beta chains below was sequenced from the same sample in a study of cytomegalovirus exposure and HLA in healthy donors (TCRdb year 2017). Libraries were built with the immunoSEQ multiplex PCR assay. A mixture of 60 forward primers for TCR Vbeta segments and 13 reverse primers for TCR Jbeta segments was used in the multiplex PCR. This is the immuneACCESS table as TCRdb keeps it, with only in-frame sequences that have V and J called. A part of the clones is gone; compared with another copy, unresolved V genes explain less than half, and the rest is unexplained. The sample table includes about 96,000 clones. Around 3.4% of the sample is in the top ten clones. The material sequenced was PBMCs. The origin of the receptors is a woman aged 25 to 39 in good health and CMV-seronegative.

The chain employs TRBV6-5 and TRBJ2-6; 8 nucleotides agree with TRBD1. The CDR3 loop spans 16 amino acids. Looked up from germline, CDR1 is MNHEY and CDR2 is SVGAGI. After removal of 1 base from V and 2 bases from J, the junction contained 1 base not matched to a gene. DNA for the CDR3: TGTGCCAGCAGTTACTTACAGGGGGCTGGGGCCAACGTCCTGACTTTC. Encoded protein: CASSYLQGAGANVLTF.

The chain joins TRBV7-9 to TRBJ2-3; 7 bases are shared with TRBD2. This CDR3 is built from 16 residues. J was trimmed by 4 bases and V by 0 bases; bases with no gene match: 7. In germline, CDR1 is SEHNR, CDR2 FQNEAQ (reference sequence). The CDR3 DNA reads as TGTGCCAGCAGCTTAGCGCGGGCGGGAGAAGCAGATACGCAGTATTTT. It is translated as CASSLARAGEADTQYF.

The chain combines TRBV6-1 with TRBJ2-1; D ambiguous. The CDR3 extends over 13 amino acids. V shed 2 bases and J shed 4 bases, with 6 bases lying between them. CDR1 is MNHNS, CDR2 SASEGT, per germline. CDR3 sequence: CASSEIEYNEQFF. CDR3 sequence (DNA): TGTGCCAGCAGTGAAATCGAGTACAATGAGCAGTTCTTC.

The chain combines TRBV7-8 with TRBJ2-7; 7 bases line up with TRBD1. Germline V gives CDR1 SGHVS, CDR2 FQNEAQ. The CDR3 has 13 amino acids. After removal of 5 bases from V and 5 bases from J, the junction contained 6 bases not matched to a gene. As DNA, the CDR3 is TGTGCCAGCAGCGAAGACAGGGAACACGAGCAGTACTTC. It codes for CASSEDREHEQYF.

The chain combines TRBV11-3 with TRBJ1-5; D uncertain. The CDR3 sequence is 15 residues long. With 1 base removed from V and 3 bases from J, the gap between germline ends came to 10 bases. Germline V gene lookup returns CDR1 SGHNT and CDR2 YENEEA. The CDR3 DNA reads TGTGCCAGCAGCTTAGCCGGGGAGGTCAATCAGCCCCAGCATTTT. It is translated as CASSLAGEVNQPQHF. Using reference TRBV11-3 and TRBJ1-5 for the parts outside the CDR3, the full variable domain is EAGVVQSPRYKIIEKKQPVAFWCNPISGHNTLYWYLQNLGQGPELLIRYENEEAVDDSQLPKDRFSAERLKGVDSTLKIQPAELGDSAVYLCASSLAGEVNQPQHFGDGTRLSIL.

The chain employs TRBV6-1 and TRBJ2-1; D is possibly TRBD2 (5 bases). Germline V gene sequence: CDR1 MNHNS, CDR2 SASEGT. V shed 2 bases and J shed 7 bases, with 15 bases lying between them. CDR3 length: 15 residues. The CDR3 DNA sequence: TGTGCCAGCAGTGAACCCGGGATACTCAGGAATGAGCAGTTCTTC. This encodes CASSEPGILRNEQFF.

This chain uses TRBV5-6 with TRBJ2-7; 7 nucleotides line up with TRBD1. From germline, CDR1 is SGHDT and CDR2 YYEEEE. The CDR3 has 16 amino acids. V shed 1 base and J 2 bases; nucleotides not matched to a gene: 9. The CDR3 DNA is TGTGCCAGCAGCTTGTTTCTCACAGGGGATCCCTACGAGCAGTACTTC. This gives the protein CASSLFLTGDPYEQYF.

The V call is TRBV27, the J call TRBJ1-6; D unclear. V was shortened by 4 bases and J by 7 bases, with 14 bases between the two germline ends. The CDR3 contains 15 residues. Per the germline V gene, CDR1 is MNHEY and CDR2 is SMNVEV (reference sequence). The CDR3 nucleotides are TGTGCCAGCAGTTCCACCCCTAGCCTGAATTCACCCCTCCACTTT. This encodes CASSSTPSLNSPLHF.

This chain uses TRBV27 with TRBJ2-1; TRBD2 aligns across 10 bases. The CDR3 sequence is 15 residues long. The J segment lost 1 base and the V segment lost 8 bases, leaving 5 bases of the junction unmatched. Germline V gene sequence: CDR1 MNHEY, CDR2 SMNVEV (reference sequence). The CDR3 region has the DNA TGTGCCAGCCAAGCGGGAGGGAGGTCCTACAATGAGCAGTTCTTC. Translation: CASQAGGRSYNEQFF.

The chain carries TRBV4-2 and TRBJ2-1; 13 bases align to TRBD2. J was trimmed by 7 bases and V by 1 base; bases with no gene match: 4. CDR1 and CDR2 from the germline V gene are LGHNA and YNFKEQ. The CDR3 has 16 residues. Here the CDR3 DNA reads TGTGCCAGCAGCCAAGTCGCGGGACTAGCGGGAAATGAGCAGTTCTTC. It specifies CASSQVAGLAGNEQFF.

This sequence joins TRBV7-8 and TRBJ1-5, with 9 positions matching TRBD1. Germline V CDR1 and CDR2: SGHVS, FQNEAQ. The CDR3 runs 16 residues. V gave up 4 bases and J gave up 2 bases; unmatched junction bases: 6. CDR3 protein: CASSWRTGEGNQPQHF. CDR3 nucleotides: TGTGCCAGCAGCTGGCGGACAGGGGAAGGCAATCAGCCCCAGCATTTT.

The DNA of the CDR3 is TGTGCCAGCAGTTCGGACAGGGAGAAAGGCACCGGGGAGCTGTTTTTT. Amino acid sequence: CASSSDREKGTGELFF. This chain uses TRBV28 with TRBJ2-2; 8 nucleotides match TRBD1. Germline V CDR1 and CDR2: MDHEN, SYDVKM. Trimming took 4 bases from V and 4 from J; bases not matched to a gene: 8. This CDR3 contains 16 residues.

The gene calls are TRBV27 and TRBJ1-5; 7 bases agree with TRBD1. Germline-derived CDR1 and CDR2 are MNHEY and SMNVEV (reference sequence). The CDR3 sequence is 15 residues long. V lost 3 bases, J lost 1 base, and 3 bases stayed unmatched. In DNA, the CDR3 is TGTGCCAGCAGTTTCATGGGACAGAGCAATCAGCCCCAGCATTTT. Its translation: CASSFMGQSNQPQHF.

The CDR3 DNA reads TGTGCCAGCAGTTTTGGTGGAGCTAACTATGGCTACACCTTC. It is translated as CASSFGGANYGYTF. The chain is built from TRBV28 and TRBJ1-2; D is unclear. This CDR3 region has 14 residues. Trimming pared 3 bases from V and 0 bases from J, leaving 8 bases between. The V gene's germline CDR1 is MDHEN and CDR2 SYDVKM.

V usage is TRBV28 and J usage is TRBJ1-2; D gene unclear. Trimming took off 2 bases at V and 8 bases at J, with 12 bases between the two ends. Germline CDR1 and CDR2: MDHEN and SYDVKM. The CDR3 runs to 13 residues. Here the CDR3 reads CASSLRESSGYTF. The CDR3 DNA follows: TGTGCCAGCAGTTTAAGGGAGTCCTCGGGCTACACCTTC.

The J gene is TRBJ1-2, the V gene TRBV10-1, with D possibly matching TRBD1 (5 bases). V was trimmed by 2 bases and J by 0 bases, leaving 7 bases between them. Germline V gives CDR1 WNHNN, CDR2 SYGVQD (reference sequence). This CDR3 spans 14 amino acids. Here the CDR3 reads CASSEAGTNYGYTF. The DNA of the CDR3 is TGCGCCAGCAGTGAGGCAGGGACTAACTATGGCTACACCTTC.